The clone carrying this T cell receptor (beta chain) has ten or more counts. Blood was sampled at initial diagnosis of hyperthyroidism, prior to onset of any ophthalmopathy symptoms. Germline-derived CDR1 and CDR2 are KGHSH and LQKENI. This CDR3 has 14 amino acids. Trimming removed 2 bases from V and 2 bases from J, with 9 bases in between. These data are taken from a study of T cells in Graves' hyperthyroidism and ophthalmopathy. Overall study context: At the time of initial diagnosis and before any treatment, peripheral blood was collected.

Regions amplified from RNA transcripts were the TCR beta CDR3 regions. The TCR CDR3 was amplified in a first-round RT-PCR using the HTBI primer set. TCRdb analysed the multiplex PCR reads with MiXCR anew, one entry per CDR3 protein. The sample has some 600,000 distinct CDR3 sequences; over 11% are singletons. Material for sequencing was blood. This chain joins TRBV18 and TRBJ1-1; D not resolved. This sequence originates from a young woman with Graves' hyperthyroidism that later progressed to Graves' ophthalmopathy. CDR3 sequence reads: CASSPGSANTEAFF. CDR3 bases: TGTGCCAGCTCACCAGGGTCGGCAAACACTGAAGCTTTCTTT.